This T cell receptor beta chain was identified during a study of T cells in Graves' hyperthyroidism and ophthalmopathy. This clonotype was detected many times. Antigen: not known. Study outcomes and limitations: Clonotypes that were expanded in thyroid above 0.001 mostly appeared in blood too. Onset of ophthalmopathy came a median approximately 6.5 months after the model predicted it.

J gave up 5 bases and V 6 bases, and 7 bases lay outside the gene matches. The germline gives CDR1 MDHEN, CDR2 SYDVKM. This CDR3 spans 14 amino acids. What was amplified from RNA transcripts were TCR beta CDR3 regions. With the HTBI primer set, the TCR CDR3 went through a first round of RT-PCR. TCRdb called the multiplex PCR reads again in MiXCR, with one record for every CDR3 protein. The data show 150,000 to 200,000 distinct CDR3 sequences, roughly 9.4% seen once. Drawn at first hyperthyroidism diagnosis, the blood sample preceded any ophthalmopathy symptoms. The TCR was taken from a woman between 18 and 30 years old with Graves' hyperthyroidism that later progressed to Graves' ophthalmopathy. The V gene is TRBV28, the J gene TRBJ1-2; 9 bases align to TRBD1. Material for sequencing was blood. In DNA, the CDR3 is TGTGCCAGCAGGTGGGGACAGGGATTGTATGGCTACACCTTC. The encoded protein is CASRWGQGLYGYTF.